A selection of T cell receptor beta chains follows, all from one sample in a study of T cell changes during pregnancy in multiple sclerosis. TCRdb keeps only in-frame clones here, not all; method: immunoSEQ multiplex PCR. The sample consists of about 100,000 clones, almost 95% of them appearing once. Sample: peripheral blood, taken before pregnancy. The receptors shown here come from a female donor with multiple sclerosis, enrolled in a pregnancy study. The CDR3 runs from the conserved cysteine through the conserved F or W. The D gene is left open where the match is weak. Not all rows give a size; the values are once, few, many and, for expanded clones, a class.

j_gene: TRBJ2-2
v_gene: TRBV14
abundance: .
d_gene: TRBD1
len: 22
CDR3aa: CASSQDLVPYARQGAGTGELFF
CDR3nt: TGTGCCAGCAGCCAAGATCTCGTCCCTTACGCCCGACAGGGGGCCGGCACCGGGGAGCTGTTTTTT

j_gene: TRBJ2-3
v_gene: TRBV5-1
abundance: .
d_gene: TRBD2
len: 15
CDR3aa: CASSLPGTSSDTQYF
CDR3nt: TGCGCCAGCAGCTTGCCCGGGACTAGTTCAGATACGCAGTATTTT

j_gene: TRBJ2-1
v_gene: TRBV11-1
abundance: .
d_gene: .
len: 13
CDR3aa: CASSFRRDNEQFF
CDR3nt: TGTGCCAGCAGCTTCCGCCGGGACAATGAGCAGTTCTTC

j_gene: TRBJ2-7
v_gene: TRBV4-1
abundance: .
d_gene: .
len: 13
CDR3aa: CASSQVQAGEQYF
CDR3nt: TGCGCCAGCAGCCAAGTTCAGGCAGGCGAGCAGTACTTC

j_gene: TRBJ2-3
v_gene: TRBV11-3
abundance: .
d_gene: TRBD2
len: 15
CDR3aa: CASSPGLAGGDTQYF
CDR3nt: TGTGCCAGCAGCCCGGGACTAGCGGGAGGGGATACGCAGTATTTT

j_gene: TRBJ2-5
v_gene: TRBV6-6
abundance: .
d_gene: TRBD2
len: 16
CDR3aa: CASTKGLAGAGETQYF
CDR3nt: TGTGCCAGCACTAAGGGACTAGCGGGAGCGGGAGAGACCCAGTACTTC

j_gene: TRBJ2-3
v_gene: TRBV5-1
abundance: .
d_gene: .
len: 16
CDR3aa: CASSSAQGSGTDTQYF
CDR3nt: TGCGCCAGCAGCTCCGCTCAGGGGTCGGGGACAGATACGCAGTATTTT

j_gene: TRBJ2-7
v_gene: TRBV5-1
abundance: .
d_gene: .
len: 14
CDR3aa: CASSLATGTYEQYF
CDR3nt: TGCGCCAGCAGCTTGGCCACAGGGACCTACGAGCAGTACTTC

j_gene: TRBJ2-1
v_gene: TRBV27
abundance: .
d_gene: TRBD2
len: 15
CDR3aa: CASRNIAGAYNEQFF
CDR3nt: TGTGCCAGCAGAAATATAGCGGGGGCCTACAATGAGCAGTTCTTC

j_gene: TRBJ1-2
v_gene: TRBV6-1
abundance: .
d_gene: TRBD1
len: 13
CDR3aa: CASRGDSNYGYTF
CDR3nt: TGTGCCAGCAGGGGGGACAGTAACTATGGCTACACCTTC

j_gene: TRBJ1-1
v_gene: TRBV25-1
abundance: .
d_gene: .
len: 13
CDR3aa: CASSDGQGTEAFF
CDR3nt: TGTGCCAGCTCTGATGGGCAGGGGACTGAAGCTTTCTTT

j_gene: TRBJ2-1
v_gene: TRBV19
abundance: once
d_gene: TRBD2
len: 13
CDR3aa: CATTTSGYNEQFF
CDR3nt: TGTGCCACCACGACTAGCGGCTACAATGAGCAGTTCTTC

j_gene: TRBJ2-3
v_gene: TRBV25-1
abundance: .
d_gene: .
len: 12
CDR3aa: CASSDLTDTQYF
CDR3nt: TGTGCCAGCAGTGATCTCACAGATACGCAGTATTTT

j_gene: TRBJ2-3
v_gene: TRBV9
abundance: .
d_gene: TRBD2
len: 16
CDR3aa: CASSLQASGGADTQYF
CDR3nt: TGTGCCAGCAGCCTTCAGGCTAGCGGCGGGGCAGATACGCAGTATTTT

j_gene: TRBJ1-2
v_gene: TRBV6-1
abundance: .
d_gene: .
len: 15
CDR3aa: CASMVPYRSNYGYTF
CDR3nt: TGTGCCAGCATGGTCCCCTATAGGAGTAACTATGGCTACACCTTC

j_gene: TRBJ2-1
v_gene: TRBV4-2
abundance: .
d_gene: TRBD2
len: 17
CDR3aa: CASSPRLAVPDGDEQFF
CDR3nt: TGTGCCAGCAGCCCAAGACTAGCGGTACCCGACGGGGATGAGCAGTTCTTC

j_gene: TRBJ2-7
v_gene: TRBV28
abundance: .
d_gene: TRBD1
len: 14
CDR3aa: CASSWDRSSYEQYF
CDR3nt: TGTGCCAGCAGTTGGGACAGGTCTTCCTACGAGCAGTACTTC

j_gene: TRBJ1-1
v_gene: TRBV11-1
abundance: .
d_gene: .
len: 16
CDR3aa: CASSFRGGAMNTEAFF
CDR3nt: TGTGCCAGCAGCTTTAGGGGGGGCGCCATGAACACTGAAGCTTTCTTT

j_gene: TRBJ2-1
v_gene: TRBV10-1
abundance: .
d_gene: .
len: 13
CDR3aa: CASSIGRETEQFF
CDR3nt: TGCGCCAGCAGTATAGGACGGGAGACTGAGCAGTTCTTC

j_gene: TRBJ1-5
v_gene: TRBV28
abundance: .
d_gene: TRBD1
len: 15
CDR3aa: CASSLWTGDDQPQHF
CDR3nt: TGTGCCAGCAGTTTATGGACAGGGGATGATCAGCCCCAGCATTTT

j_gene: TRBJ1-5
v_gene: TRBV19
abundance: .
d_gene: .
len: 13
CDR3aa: CASSDNSNQPQHF
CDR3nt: TGTGCCAGTAGCGACAATAGCAATCAGCCCCAGCATTTT

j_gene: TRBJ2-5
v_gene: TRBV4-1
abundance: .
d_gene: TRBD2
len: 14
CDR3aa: CASSKGLVRETQYF
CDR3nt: TGCGCCAGCAGCAAGGGACTAGTTAGGGAGACCCAGTACTTC

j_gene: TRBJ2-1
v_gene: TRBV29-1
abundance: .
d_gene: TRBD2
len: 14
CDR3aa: CSTLAGGPGNEQFF
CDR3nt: TGCAGTACCTTAGCGGGAGGGCCCGGCAATGAGCAGTTCTTC

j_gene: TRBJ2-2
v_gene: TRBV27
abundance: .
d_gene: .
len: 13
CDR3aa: CASRGSYTGELFF
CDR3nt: TGTGCCAGCAGGGGCAGTTACACCGGGGAGCTGTTTTTT